Below are 29 T cell receptor beta chains sequenced from a single sample in a study of shared clonotypes between healthy human individuals. TCRdb's copy holds only in-frame clones and misses some; the assay was immunoSEQ multiplex PCR. The sample has some 1.4 million clones, more than 95% seen once. Sequenced input: naive CD4+ T cells sorted from blood. Specified subset: CD45RA+ positively selected. These receptors originate from a man aged 25 to 40 in good health.

The chain combines TRBV14 with TRBJ2-2, with D perhaps matching TRBD1 (5 bases). V was shortened by 8 bases and J by 2 bases, with 18 bases between the two germline ends. This CDR3 comprises 16 residues. Germline V gives CDR1 SGHDN, CDR2 FVKESK. The CDR3 sequence: CASSQISGYNTGELFF. The DNA for the CDR3 is TGTGCCAGCTCCCAAATATCAGGGTACAACACCGGGGAGCTGTTTTTT.

The gene calls are TRBV2 and TRBJ1-2; D is undetermined. CDR3 length: 13 amino acids. Germline CDR1 and CDR2: SNHLY and FYNNEI. Between the trimmed V and J ends, which lost 4 bases and 7 bases, there was a span of 13 bases. The CDR3 loop is CASSVGVLSGYTF. For the CDR3, the DNA is TGTGCCAGCAGTGTGGGCGTTCTGTCTGGCTACACCTTC.

The CDR3 reads CASSLDSVRETQYF. The CDR3 DNA reads as TGTGCCAGCAGCTTAGATTCCGTGCGTGAGACCCAGTACTTC. The chain employs TRBV11-2 and TRBJ2-5; no definite D call. Germline loops: CDR1 SGHAT, CDR2 FQNNGV. V gave up 0 bases and J gave up 5 bases, with 10 bases separating them. The CDR3 sequence is 14 residues long.

As for this clone: Other DNA variants within this sample encode the same CDR3. The V call is TRBV19, the J call TRBJ2-7, with D hard to call. The V gene lost 1 base and the J gene lost 4 bases, with 11 bases spanning the gap. CDR3 length: 14 residues. In germline, CDR1 is LNHDA, CDR2 SQIVND (reference sequence). CDR3 in amino acids: CASSIGGAPYEQYF. DNA of the CDR3: TGTGCCAGTAGTATAGGTGGAGCACCTTACGAGCAGTACTTC.

Points on this clone: This same CDR3 is encoded by further DNA sequences in the sample. V usage is TRBV25-1 and J usage is TRBJ2-1; D unclear. V lost 4 bases and J 9 bases, leaving 13 bases between the germline ends. CDR1 is MGHDK, CDR2 SYGVNS, per germline. The CDR3 is 13 amino acids. Here the CDR3 DNA reads TGTGCCAGCAGTGGACTCTATCACAGTGAGCAGTTCTTC. It encodes CASSGLYHSEQFF. The variable domain in full, with the rest retrieved from reference TRBV25-1 and TRBJ2-1, is EADIYQTPRYLVIGTGKKITLECSQTMGHDKMYWYQQDPGMELHLIHYSYGVNSTEKGDLSSESTVSRIRTEHFPLTLESARPSHTSQYLCASSGLYHSEQFFGPGTRLTVL.

The rearrangement uses TRBV5-1 and TRBJ2-7; 8 bases align to TRBD1. Germline CDR1 reads SGHRS; CDR2 reads YFSETQ. Losses at the gene ends were 5 bases for V and 2 bases for J; bases not matched to a gene: 12. The CDR3 runs 16 residues. CDR3 loop: CASRRIGTGSPYEQYF. The CDR3 nucleotides are TGCGCCAGCAGGAGAATAGGGACAGGATCACCCTACGAGCAGTACTTC. Complete variable domain (other parts from reference TRBV5-1 and TRBJ2-7): KAGVTQTPRYLIKTRGQQVTLSCSPISGHRSVSWYQQTPGQGLQFLFEYFSETQRNKGNFPGRFSGRQFSNSRSEMNVSTLELGDSALYLCASRRIGTGSPYEQYFGPGTRLTVT.

The V gene is TRBV18, the J gene TRBJ2-5; 7 positions match TRBD2. The CDR3 runs 15 residues. The V segment lost 4 bases and the J segment 3 bases; nucleotides outside the gene matches: 8. Germline V gene data show CDR1 as KGHSH and CDR2 as LQKENI. In nucleotides, the CDR3 is TGTGCCAGCTCACGAGGGAGGGACGTTAAAGAGACCCAGTACTTC. Protein: CASSRGRDVKETQYF. Variable domain in full (rest from reference TRBV18 and TRBJ2-5): NAGVMQNPRHLVRRRGQEARLRCSPMKGHSHVYWYRQLPEEGLKFMVYLQKENIIDESGMPKERFSAEFPKEGPSILRIQQVVRGDSAAYFCASSRGRDVKETQYFGPGTRLLVL.

V is TRBV11-3 and J is TRBJ2-7, with TRBD2 identical over 10 bases. The CDR3 is 16 amino acids. The ends lost 5 bases at V and 0 bases at J; junction bases unmatched: 7. Per germline, CDR1 SGHNT and CDR2 YENEEA. In nucleotides, the CDR3 is TGTGCCAGCAGCCTCTCCCTAGCGGGGGTCTCCTACGAGCAGTACTTC. The encoded protein is CASSLSLAGVSYEQYF.

The CDR3 coding sequence is TGTGCCAGCAGCAACGGGGGGGTTAATGAAAAACTGTTTTTT. Translated, it gives CASSNGGVNEKLFF. The chain combines TRBV6-5 with TRBJ1-4; weak D call: TRBD1 (5 bases). V was shortened by 6 bases and J by 4 bases, with 12 bases between the two germline ends. The germline CDR1 and CDR2 sequences are MNHEY and SVGAGI. The CDR3 is made up of 14 amino acids.

The chain links TRBV2 to TRBJ2-1, with a tentative D call TRBD1 (6 bases). CDR1 SNHLY and CDR2 FYNNEI come from the germline V gene. The V gene lost 1 base and the J gene lost 2 bases, with 9 bases spanning the gap. The CDR3 spans 15 residues. The CDR3 reads CASSEDQGTYNEQFF. DNA of the CDR3: TGTGCCAGCAGTGAAGATCAGGGGACCTACAATGAGCAGTTCTTC.

The rearrangement uses TRBV5-1 and TRBJ2-3, with 11 bases aligning to TRBD2. The CDR3 contains 14 residues. In germline, CDR1 is SGHRS, CDR2 YFSETQ. The junction had 4 bases not matched to a gene; V was cut back by 8 bases and J by 2 bases. The CDR3 DNA reads as TGCGCCAGTTGTAGCGGGAGGGCCACAGATACGCAGTATTTT. Translated: CASCSGRATDTQYF.

This sequence joins TRBV4-3 and TRBJ1-2, with 8 bases lining up with TRBD1. Germline V gene lookup returns CDR1 LGHNA and CDR2 YSLEER. The CDR3 extends over 15 amino acids. V was clipped by 2 bases and J by 4 bases; unmatched bases: 6. DNA for the CDR3: TGCGCCAGCAGCCAAACCCGGGACAGGAGCTATGGCTACACCTTC. It yields the protein CASSQTRDRSYGYTF.

V is TRBV27 and J is TRBJ2-7; 7 positions match TRBD1. V was clipped by 5 bases and J by 6 bases; unmatched bases: 10. Germline-derived CDR1 and CDR2 are MNHEY and SMNVEV (reference sequence). This CDR3 is 14 amino acids long. CDR3 region: CASSQGDHRVEQYF. The DNA for the CDR3 is TGTGCCAGCAGTCAGGGGGATCACAGGGTCGAGCAGTACTTC.

This clone was picked up one time. The chain recombines TRBV27 with TRBJ1-3, with 9 bases aligning to TRBD1. There are 15 residues in the CDR3. The V gene's germline CDR1 is MNHEY and CDR2 SMNVEV (reference sequence). The trim removed 6 bases at V and 9 bases at J, leaving 12 bases unmatched. The CDR3 spells CASRYRGRFWRTIYF. CDR3 sequence (DNA): TGTGCCAGCAGATACAGGGGGCGCTTTTGGCGCACCATATATTTT.

V is TRBV18 and J is TRBJ2-1; tentative D call: TRBD2 (6 bases). The V gene lost 3 bases and the J gene lost 0 bases, with 12 bases spanning the gap. CDR1 is KGHSH, CDR2 LQKENI, per germline. This CDR3 has 16 amino acids. CDR3 region: CASSPSSDASYNEQFF. CDR3 coding DNA: TGTGCCAGCTCACCCTCTAGCGATGCCTCCTACAATGAGCAGTTCTTC.

The chain uses TRBV10-3 and TRBJ2-2; 7 bases line up with TRBD2. CDR1 is ENHRY, CDR2 SYGVKD, per germline. The CDR3 length is 16 residues. V lost 4 bases to trimming and J lost 1 base; unmatched junction nucleotides: 6. The CDR3 reads CAISVLAPQNTGELFF. The CDR3 coding sequence is TGTGCCATCAGTGTACTAGCGCCTCAGAACACCGGGGAGCTGTTTTTT.

The genes are TRBV7-2 and TRBJ2-3; 12 bases match TRBD2. CDR1 and CDR2 from the germline V gene are SGHTA and FQGNSA. Trimming took 5 bases from V and 6 from J; bases not matched to a gene: 6. The CDR3 extends over 15 amino acids. CDR3 sequence (DNA): TGTGCCAGCAGCGCGACTAGCGGGAGTGATGATACGCAGTATTTT. Encoded protein: CASSATSGSDDTQYF.

This rearrangement joins TRBV11-2 to TRBJ2-3; D is perhaps TRBD1 or TRBD2 (5 bases each). CDR3 length: 17 amino acids. Trimming left V 3 bases short and J 3 bases short, with 19 bases between. The germline gives CDR1 SGHAT, CDR2 FQNNGV. The CDR3 bases are TGTGCCAGCAGCTTGGGTATAACCGGGGCCCAAACAGATACGCAGTATTTT. It specifies CASSLGITGAQTDTQYF.

The rearrangement uses TRBV2 and TRBJ2-5, with 14 bases matching TRBD2. V trimming: 6 bases; J trimming: 0 bases; junction bases outside the gene matches: 6. The length of the CDR3 is 17 residues. The germline CDR1 and CDR2 sequences are SNHLY and FYNNEI. This CDR3 reads CASRGTSGSVYQETQYF. The DNA of the CDR3 is TGTGCCAGCAGAGGGACTAGCGGGAGTGTGTACCAAGAGACCCAGTACTTC.

The V and J genes are TRBV6-1 and TRBJ1-5; D remains unclear. With 4 bases removed from V and 1 base from J, the gap between germline ends came to 8 bases. Germline values: CDR1 MNHNS, CDR2 SASEGT. The CDR3 extends over 14 amino acids. This CDR3 reads CASSAAGSNQPQHF. In DNA form, the CDR3 reads TGTGCCAGCAGTGCAGCTGGGAGCAATCAGCCCCAGCATTTT.

Here the CDR3 DNA reads TGTGCCAGCAGCTCCGGGACAGGGTTTCCAGATACGCAGTATTTT. Translation gives CASSSGTGFPDTQYF. The chain recombines TRBV5-6 with TRBJ2-3, with 9 bases identical to TRBD1. Trimming took 3 bases from V and 4 from J; bases not matched to a gene: 6. CDR1 SGHDT and CDR2 YYEEEE come from the germline V gene. This CDR3 comprises 15 residues. Full variable domain (rest looked up from reference TRBV5-6 and TRBJ2-3): DAGVTQSPTHLIKTRGQQVTLRCSPKSGHDTVSWYQQALGQGPQFIFQYYEEEERQRGNFPDRFSGHQFPNYSSELNVNALLLGDSALYLCASSSGTGFPDTQYFGPGTRLTVL.

This chain's CDR3 is CASRNRGQQPQHF. The CDR3 DNA reads as TGTGCCAGCAGAAACAGGGGCCAGCAGCCCCAGCATTTT. This chain uses TRBV28 with TRBJ1-5; 7 nucleotides align to TRBD1. CDR3 size: 13 residues. V lost 6 bases to trimming and J lost 7 bases; unmatched junction nucleotides: 6. The germline gives CDR1 MDHEN, CDR2 SYDVKM.

The chain combines TRBV5-1 with TRBJ2-2; TRBD1 matches 7 bases. J was trimmed by 0 bases and V by 4 bases; bases with no gene match: 12. The germline V gene has CDR1 SGHRS and CDR2 YFSETQ. The CDR3 consists of 18 residues. CDR3 region: CASSPTGMGAANTGELFF. The CDR3 coding sequence is TGCGCCAGCAGCCCGACAGGGATGGGAGCTGCGAACACCGGGGAGCTGTTTTTT.

With regard to this clone: Other DNA variants within this sample encode the same CDR3. The chain combines TRBV6-5 with TRBJ2-7; 10 bases match TRBD2. This CDR3 is built from 13 residues. The ends lost 5 bases at V and 3 bases at J; junction bases unmatched: 1. Germline loops: CDR1 MNHEY, CDR2 SVGAGI. CDR3: CASSRTSGYEQYF. For the CDR3, the DNA is TGTGCCAGCAGTCGGACTAGCGGCTACGAGCAGTACTTC.

This sequence joins TRBV5-6 and TRBJ2-7; D ambiguous. CDR1 SGHDT and CDR2 YYEEEE come from the germline V gene. The CDR3 has 17 residues. The V gene lost 0 bases and the J gene lost 1 base, with 17 bases spanning the gap. In nucleotides, the CDR3 is TGTGCCAGCAGCTTGGGGTCCCGGAACTCATATTCCTACGAGCAGTACTTC. As protein: CASSLGSRNSYSYEQYF.

This chain uses TRBV11-2 with TRBJ1-2; TRBD1 matches at 10 bases. CDR1 is SGHAT, CDR2 FQNNGV, per germline. V dropped 3 bases and J dropped 4; count of bases not matched to a gene: 2. The CDR3 spans 14 residues. The CDR3 DNA reads TGTGCCAGCAGCTTCCGACAGGGGGCCTATGGCTACACCTTC. Protein sequence: CASSFRQGAYGYTF.

The chain combines TRBV28 with TRBJ2-7; D unclear. The V gene's germline CDR1 is MDHEN and CDR2 SYDVKM. The V and J ends lost 2 bases and 6 bases respectively, with 8 bases between them. This CDR3 is built from 12 residues. CDR3 protein: CASSLGQAEQYF. DNA of the CDR3: TGTGCCAGCAGTTTAGGGCAGGCCGAGCAGTACTTC.

The chain links TRBV11-2 to TRBJ1-1; D uncertain. The V gene's germline CDR1 is SGHAT and CDR2 FQNNGV. There are 14 residues in the CDR3. V lost 1 base to trimming and J lost 3 bases, with 9 bases between them. CDR3 nucleotides: TGTGCCAGCAGCTTAGGGCCCCGGGACACTGAAGCTTTCTTT. Amino acids: CASSLGPRDTEAFF.

The gene calls are TRBV5-1 and TRBJ1-5; TRBD1 agrees at 7 bases. V was pared by 5 bases and J by 0 bases, with 2 bases of the junction left unmatched. This CDR3 has 14 amino acids. Germline V lookup: CDR1 SGHRS, CDR2 YFSETQ. The CDR3 DNA follows: TGCGCCAGCAGGCAGGGGGATAGCAATCAGCCCCAGCATTTT. It encodes CASRQGDSNQPQHF.